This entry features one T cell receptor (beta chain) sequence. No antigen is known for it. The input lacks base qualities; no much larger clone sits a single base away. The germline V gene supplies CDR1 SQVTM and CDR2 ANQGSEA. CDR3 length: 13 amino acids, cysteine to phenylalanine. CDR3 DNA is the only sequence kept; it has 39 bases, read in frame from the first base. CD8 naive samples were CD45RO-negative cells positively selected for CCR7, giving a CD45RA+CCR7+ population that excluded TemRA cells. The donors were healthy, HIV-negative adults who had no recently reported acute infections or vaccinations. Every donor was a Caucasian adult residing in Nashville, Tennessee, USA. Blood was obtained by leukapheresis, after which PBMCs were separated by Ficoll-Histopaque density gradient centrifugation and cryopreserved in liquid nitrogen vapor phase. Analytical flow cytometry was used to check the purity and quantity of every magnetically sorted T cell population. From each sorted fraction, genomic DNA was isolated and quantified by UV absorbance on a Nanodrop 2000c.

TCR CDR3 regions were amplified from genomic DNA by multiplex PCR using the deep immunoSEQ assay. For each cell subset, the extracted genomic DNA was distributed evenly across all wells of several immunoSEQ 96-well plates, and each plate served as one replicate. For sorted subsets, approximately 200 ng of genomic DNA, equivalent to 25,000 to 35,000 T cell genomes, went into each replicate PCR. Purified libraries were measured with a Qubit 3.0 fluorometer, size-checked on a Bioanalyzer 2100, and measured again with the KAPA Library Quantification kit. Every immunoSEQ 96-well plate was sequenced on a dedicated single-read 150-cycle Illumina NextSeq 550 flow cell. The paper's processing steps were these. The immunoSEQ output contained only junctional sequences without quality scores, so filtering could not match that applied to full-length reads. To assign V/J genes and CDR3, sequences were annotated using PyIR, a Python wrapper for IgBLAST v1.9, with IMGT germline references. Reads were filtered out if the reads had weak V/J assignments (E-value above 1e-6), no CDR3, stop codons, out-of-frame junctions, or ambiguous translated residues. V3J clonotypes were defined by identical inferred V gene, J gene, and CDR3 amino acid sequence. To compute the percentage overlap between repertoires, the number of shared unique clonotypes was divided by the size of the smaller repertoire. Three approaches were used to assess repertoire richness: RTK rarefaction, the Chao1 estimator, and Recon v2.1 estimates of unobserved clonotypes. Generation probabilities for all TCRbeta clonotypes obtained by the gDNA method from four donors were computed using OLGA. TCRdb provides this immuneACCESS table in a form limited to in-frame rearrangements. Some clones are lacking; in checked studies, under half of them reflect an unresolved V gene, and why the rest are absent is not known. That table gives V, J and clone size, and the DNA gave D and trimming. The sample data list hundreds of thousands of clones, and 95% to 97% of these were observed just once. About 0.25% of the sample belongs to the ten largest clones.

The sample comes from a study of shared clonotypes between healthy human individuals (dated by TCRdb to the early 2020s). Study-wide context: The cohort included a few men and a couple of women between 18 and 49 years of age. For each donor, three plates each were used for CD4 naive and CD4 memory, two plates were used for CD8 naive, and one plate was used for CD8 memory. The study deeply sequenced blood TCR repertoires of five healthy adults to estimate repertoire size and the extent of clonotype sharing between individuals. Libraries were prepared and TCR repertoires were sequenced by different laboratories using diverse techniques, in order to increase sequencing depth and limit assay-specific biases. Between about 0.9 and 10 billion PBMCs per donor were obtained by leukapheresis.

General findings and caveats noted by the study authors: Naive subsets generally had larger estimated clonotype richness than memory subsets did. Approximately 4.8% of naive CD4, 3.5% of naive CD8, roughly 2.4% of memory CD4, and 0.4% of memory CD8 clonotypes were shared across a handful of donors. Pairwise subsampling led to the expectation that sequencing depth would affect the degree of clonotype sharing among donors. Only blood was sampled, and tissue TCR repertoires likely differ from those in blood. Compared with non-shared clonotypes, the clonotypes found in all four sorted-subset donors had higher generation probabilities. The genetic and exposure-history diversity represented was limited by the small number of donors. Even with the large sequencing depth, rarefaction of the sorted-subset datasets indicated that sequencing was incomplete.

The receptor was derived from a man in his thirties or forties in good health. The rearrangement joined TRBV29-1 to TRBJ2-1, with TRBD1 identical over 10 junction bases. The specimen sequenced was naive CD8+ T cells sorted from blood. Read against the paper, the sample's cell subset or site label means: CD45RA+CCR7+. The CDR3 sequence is CTCDRGLGNEQFF. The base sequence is TGCACCTGTGACAGGGGGCTTGGCAATGAGCAGTTCTTC.